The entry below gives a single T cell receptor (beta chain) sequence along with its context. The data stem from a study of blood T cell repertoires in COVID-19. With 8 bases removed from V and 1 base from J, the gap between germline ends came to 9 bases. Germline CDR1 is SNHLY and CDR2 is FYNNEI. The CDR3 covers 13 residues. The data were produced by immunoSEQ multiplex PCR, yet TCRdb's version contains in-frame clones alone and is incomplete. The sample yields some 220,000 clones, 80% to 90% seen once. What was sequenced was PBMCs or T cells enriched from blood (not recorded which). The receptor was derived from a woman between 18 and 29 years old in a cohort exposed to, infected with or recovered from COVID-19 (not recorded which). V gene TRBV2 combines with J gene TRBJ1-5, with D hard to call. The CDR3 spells CASRSESNQPQHF. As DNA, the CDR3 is TGTGCCAGCCGCAGTGAAAGCAATCAGCCCCAGCATTTT.